This entry is about one TCR beta chain. Its cognate antigen is unknown. V was cut by 3 bases and J by 2 bases, with 9 bases left in between. Germline loops: CDR1 SGDLS, CDR2 YYNGEE. This CDR3 spans 13 amino acids. This specimen belongs to a study of CD8 T cells in Susac syndrome. The RNA input was roughly 0.45 to 1 ug, and it was reverse transcribed with random hexamers. An immunoSEQ multiplex PCR generated amplified TCR beta CDR3 products spanning 54 Vbeta and 13 Jbeta. TCRdb reprocessed the immunoSEQ multiplex PCR reads via MiXCR and lists one record per CDR3 protein. The data contain 150,000 to 200,000 distinct CDR3 sequences, around 94% of them singletons. From blood CD8+ and CD4+ T cells, the TCR beta chain was sequenced. Age- and sex-matched healthy donors served as the control group. Study-wide findings and caveats: The authors acknowledged that the study's TCR sequencing and HLA analysis involved relatively few individuals.

The rearrangement uses TRBV9 and TRBJ2-7; either TRBD1 or TRBD2 may supply D (5 bases each). This TCR was sampled from a human donor in good health. The sample was CD4+ T cells from PBMCs. CDR3 loop: CASSGGATYEQYF. The CDR3 DNA is TGTGCCAGCAGCGGAGGGGCCACCTACGAGCAGTACTTC.